This TCR beta chain was captured by sequencing in a study of T cell responses to AZD1222 COVID-19 vaccine. General study findings and limits: After two AZD1222 doses, spike-specific TCR breadth and depth rose versus day 0. Targets within unmutated variant regions were reportedly found for nearly half of spike-specific TCRs.

Profiling relied on immunoSEQ multiplex PCR, and the TCRdb table lists in-frame clones only, not all of them. The sample shows over 150,000 clones, under 95% of them seen only once. With regard to this clone: Its antigen is not identified.

V was pared by 4 bases and J by 2 bases, with 10 bases between. Germline CDR1 is SNHLY and CDR2 is FYNNEI. CDR3 length equals 14 residues. The sequencing here drew on peripheral blood, taken on day 0 of AZD1222 vaccination. The clonotype originates from an adult in good health. The J gene is TRBJ2-3, the V gene TRBV2; D is unclear. In nucleotides, the CDR3 is TGTGCCAGCAGTGTTACAGTCCTCACAGATACGCAGTATTTT. It codes for CASSVTVLTDTQYF.